This record concerns one T cell receptor (beta chain) sequence. The V end was cut by 5 bases, the J end by 10 bases, with 15 bases between. The CDR3 runs 13 residues. CDR1 is DFQATT, CDR2 SNEGSKA, per germline (reference sequence). The sample belongs to a study of CD8 T cells in Susac syndrome. The sequenced target, TCR beta, came from blood CD8+ and CD4+ T cells. Healthy donors matched for age and sex were used as controls. Negative isolation was applied to CD8+ and CD4+ T cells, and FACS enrichment was applied to TEMRA cells. About 0.5 to 1 ug RNA was reverse transcribed with random hexamers. The CDR3 of TCR beta was amplified by immunoSEQ multiplex PCR across 54 Vbeta and 13 Jbeta. MiXCR was run by TCRdb on the immunoSEQ multiplex PCR reads, yielding one entry per CDR3 protein. The table shows more than 120,000 distinct CDR3 sequences, with around 94% occurring only once.

V usage is TRBV20-1 and J usage is TRBJ1-6, with D perhaps matching TRBD1 (5 bases). Sequenced material: CD4+ T cells from PBMCs. The receptor was derived from a human donor in good health. The CDR3 loop is CSAPGPRRSPLHF. The DNA of the CDR3 is TGCAGTGCTCCGGGACCCAGAAGGTCACCCCTCCACTTT.